This TCR beta chain is from a study of blood T cell repertoires in COVID-19. The CDR3 extends over 16 amino acids. Trimming took 4 bases from V and 13 from J; bases not matched to a gene: 17. Germline V gene lookup returns CDR1 MGHRA and CDR2 YSYEKL. This clone was observed a handful of times. Residents of about two dozen US areas, aged roughly 18 to 89 years, made up the participants. Participant-given clinical history determined each cohort assignment. In the authors' workflow: Reference gene primer amplification in the assay estimated nucleated cell counts. Repertoires were generated with immunoSEQ multiplex PCR, while TCRdb's copy carries only in-frame clones and drops some. V, J and clone size were drawn from that table, and D and trimming were deduced from the DNA. The data show hundreds of thousands of clones, more than 75% seen once.

This chain joins TRBV4-1 and TRBJ1-4, with 8 positions matching TRBD1. The sequence derives from a woman aged 25-40 years who had recovered from COVID-19. The sequenced sample consisted of PBMCs or T cells enriched from blood (not recorded which). In DNA form, the CDR3 reads TGCGCCAGCAGCCGGGGGCCCCGGGACAGGTTTCCGAGACTGTTTTTT. Its protein is CASSRGPRDRFPRLFF.